This T cell receptor (beta chain) was retrieved from a study of T cells in localized non-small cell lung cancer. The study, taken as a whole, reports: T cell clonality was highest in uninvolved adjacent lung, above tumor. Without multi-region sequencing, intratumor heterogeneity could not be excluded.

The CDR3 has 14 amino acids. Germline V gives CDR1 SGHDT, CDR2 YYEEEE. V was pared by 4 bases and J by 7 bases, with 17 bases between. Sequencing used immunoSEQ multiplex PCR; TCRdb keeps in-frame clones, though not all of them. The table shows about 70,000 clones, with about nine tenths occurring only once. Turning to this clone: Antigen unknown.

This TCR derives from a male donor aged 60 or older with stage III squamous cell lung carcinoma. This sequence joins TRBV5-6 and TRBJ1-2; D remains ambiguous. The input for sequencing was peripheral blood, taken before any cancer treatment. This chain's CDR3 is CASSPRPLFPGYTF. CDR3 coding DNA: TGTGCCAGCAGCCCAAGGCCACTGTTTCCTGGCTACACCTTC.